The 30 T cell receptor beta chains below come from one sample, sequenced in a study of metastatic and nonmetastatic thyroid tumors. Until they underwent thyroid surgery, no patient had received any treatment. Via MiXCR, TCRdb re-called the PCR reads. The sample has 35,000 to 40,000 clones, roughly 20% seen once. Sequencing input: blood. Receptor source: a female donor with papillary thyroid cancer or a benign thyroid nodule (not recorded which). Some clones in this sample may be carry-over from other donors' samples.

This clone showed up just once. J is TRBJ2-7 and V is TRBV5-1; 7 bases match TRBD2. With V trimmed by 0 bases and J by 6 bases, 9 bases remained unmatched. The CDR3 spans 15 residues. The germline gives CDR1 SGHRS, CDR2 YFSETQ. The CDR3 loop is CASSLGDYSSSEQYF. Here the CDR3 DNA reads TGCGCCAGCAGCTTGGGGGACTACAGCTCTAGCGAGCAGTACTTC.

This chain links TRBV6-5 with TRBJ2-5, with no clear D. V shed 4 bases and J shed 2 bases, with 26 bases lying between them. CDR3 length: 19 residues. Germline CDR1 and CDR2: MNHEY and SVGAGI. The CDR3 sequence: CASSFSLSGRVGSQETQYF. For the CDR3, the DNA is TGTGCCAGCAGTTTTTCCTTGTCCGGCCGGGTCGGGTCGCAAGAGACCCAGTACTTC.

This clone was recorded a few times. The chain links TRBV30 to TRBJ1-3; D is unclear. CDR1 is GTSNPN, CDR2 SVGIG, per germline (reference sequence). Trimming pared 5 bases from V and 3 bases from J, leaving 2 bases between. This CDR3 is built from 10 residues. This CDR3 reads CAWGGNTIYF. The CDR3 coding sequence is TGTGCCTGGGGTGGAAACACCATATATTTT.

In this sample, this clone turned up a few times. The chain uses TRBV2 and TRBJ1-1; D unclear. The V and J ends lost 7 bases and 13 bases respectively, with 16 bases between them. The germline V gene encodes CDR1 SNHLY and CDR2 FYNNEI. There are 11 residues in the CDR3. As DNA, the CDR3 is TGTGCCAGCATTTTTCAGGTGGGAGTTTTCTTT. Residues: CASIFQVGVFF.

CDR3 coding DNA: TGTGCCAGCAGTTCGACCTCCGACGGTACCTCCTACGAGCAGTACTTC. This gives the protein CASSSTSDGTSYEQYF. The chain carries TRBV6-5 and TRBJ2-7; D is ambiguous. With 4 bases removed from V and 0 bases from J, the gap between germline ends came to 16 bases. Germline V gene sequence: CDR1 MNHEY, CDR2 SVGAGI. The CDR3 length is 16 residues.

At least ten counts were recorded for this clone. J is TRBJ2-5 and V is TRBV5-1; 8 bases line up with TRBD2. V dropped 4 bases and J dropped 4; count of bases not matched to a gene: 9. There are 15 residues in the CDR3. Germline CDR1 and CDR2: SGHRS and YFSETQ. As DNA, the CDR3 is TGCGCCAGCAGCCTTAGTAGCGGGACGGGAGAGACCCAGTACTTC. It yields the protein CASSLSSGTGETQYF.

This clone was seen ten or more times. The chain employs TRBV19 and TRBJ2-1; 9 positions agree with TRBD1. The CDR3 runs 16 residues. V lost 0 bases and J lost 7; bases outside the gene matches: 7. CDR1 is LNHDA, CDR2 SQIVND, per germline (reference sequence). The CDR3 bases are TGTGCCAGTAGTATAGATCGACAGGGGGTTACGAATGAGCAGTTCTTC. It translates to CASSIDRQGVTNEQFF.

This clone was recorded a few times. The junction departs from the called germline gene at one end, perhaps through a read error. Here the CDR3 reads CASSEVGPEHFF. The CDR3 nucleotides read TGTGCCAGCAGTGAAGTCGGTCCTGAGCATTTCTTC. The chain has TRBV6-1 and TRBJ2-1; D unclear. The CDR3 runs 12 residues. Germline CDR1 reads MNHNS; CDR2 reads SASEGT.

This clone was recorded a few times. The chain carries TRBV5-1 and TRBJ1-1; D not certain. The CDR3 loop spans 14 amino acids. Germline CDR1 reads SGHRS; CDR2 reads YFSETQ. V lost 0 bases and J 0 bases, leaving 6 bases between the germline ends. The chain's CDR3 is CASSLAQMNTEAFF. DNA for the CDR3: TGCGCCAGCAGCTTGGCACAAATGAACACTGAAGCTTTCTTT.

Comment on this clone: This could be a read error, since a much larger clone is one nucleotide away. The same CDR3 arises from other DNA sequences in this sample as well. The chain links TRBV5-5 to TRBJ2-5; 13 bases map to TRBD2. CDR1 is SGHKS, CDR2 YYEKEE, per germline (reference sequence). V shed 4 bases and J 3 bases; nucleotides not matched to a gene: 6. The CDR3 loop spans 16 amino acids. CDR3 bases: TGTGCCAGCAGCGGAGCTGGGACTAGCGGGGAAGAGACCCAGTACTTC. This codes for CASSGAGTSGEETQYF.

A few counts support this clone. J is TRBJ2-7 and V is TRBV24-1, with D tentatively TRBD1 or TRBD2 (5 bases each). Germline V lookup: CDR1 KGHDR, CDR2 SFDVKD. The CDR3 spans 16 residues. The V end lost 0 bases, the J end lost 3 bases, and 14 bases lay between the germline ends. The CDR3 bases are TGTGCCACCAGTGATTTGGGGGGTACACCAAACTACGAGCAGTACTTC. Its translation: CATSDLGGTPNYEQYF.

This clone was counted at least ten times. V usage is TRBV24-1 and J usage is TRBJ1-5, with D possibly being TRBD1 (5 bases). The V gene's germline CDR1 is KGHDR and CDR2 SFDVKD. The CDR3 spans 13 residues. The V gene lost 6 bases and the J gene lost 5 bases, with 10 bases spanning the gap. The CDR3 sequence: CATSRAGYQPQHF. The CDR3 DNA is TGTGCCACCAGTCGGGCAGGGTATCAGCCCCAGCATTTT.

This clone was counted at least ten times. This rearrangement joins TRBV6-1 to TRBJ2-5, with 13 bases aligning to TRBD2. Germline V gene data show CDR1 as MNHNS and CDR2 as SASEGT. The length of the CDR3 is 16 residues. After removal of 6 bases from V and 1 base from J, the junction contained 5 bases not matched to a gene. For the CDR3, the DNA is TGTGCCAGCAGACGGACTAGCGGGAGCTTCCAAGAGACCCAGTACTTC. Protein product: CASRRTSGSFQETQYF.

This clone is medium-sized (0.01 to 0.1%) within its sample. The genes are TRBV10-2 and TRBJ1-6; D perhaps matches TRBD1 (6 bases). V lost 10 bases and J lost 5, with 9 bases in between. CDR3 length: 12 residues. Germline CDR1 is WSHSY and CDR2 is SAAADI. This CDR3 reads CATQGNNSPLHF. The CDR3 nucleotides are TGCGCCACACAGGGAAATAATTCACCCCTCCACTTT.

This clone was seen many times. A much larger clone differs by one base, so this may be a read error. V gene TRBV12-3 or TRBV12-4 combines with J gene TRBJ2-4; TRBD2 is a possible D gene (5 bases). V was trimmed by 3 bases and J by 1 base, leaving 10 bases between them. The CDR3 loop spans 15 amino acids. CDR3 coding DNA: TGTGCCAGCAGTTTGGACGGGGATGCCAAAAACATTCAGTACTTC. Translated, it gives CASSLDGDAKNIQYF.

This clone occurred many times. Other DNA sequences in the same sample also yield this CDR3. CDR3 nucleotide sequence: TGCAGTGCTAGAGAGCGGCAGGGTAGCGCAGATACGCAGTATTTT. Protein product: CSARERQGSADTQYF. The V and J genes are TRBV20-1 and TRBJ2-3, with D perhaps TRBD1 or TRBD2 (5 bases each). V was clipped by 0 bases and J by 4 bases, with 14 bases between them. This CDR3 is built from 15 residues. CDR1 is DFQATT, CDR2 SNEGSKA, per germline (reference sequence).

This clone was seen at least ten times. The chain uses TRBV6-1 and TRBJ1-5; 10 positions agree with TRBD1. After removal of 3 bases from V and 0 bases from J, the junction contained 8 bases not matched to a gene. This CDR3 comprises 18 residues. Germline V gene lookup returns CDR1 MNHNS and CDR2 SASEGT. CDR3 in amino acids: CASSEGDRGPYSNQPQHF. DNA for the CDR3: TGTGCCAGCAGTGAGGGGGACAGGGGTCCCTATAGCAATCAGCCCCAGCATTTT.

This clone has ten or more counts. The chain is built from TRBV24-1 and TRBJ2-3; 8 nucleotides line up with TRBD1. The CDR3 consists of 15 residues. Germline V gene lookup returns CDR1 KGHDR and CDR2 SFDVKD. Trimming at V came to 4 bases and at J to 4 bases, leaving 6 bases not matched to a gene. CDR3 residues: CATSENRGSSDTQYF. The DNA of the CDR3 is TGTGCCACCAGTGAGAACAGGGGGAGTTCAGATACGCAGTATTTT.

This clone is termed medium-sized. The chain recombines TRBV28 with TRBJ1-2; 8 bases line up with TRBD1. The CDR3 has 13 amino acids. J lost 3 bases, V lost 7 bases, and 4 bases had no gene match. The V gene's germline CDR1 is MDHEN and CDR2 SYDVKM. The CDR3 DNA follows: TGTGCCAGCACCCTGACAGGGGACTATGGCTACACCTTC. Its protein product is CASTLTGDYGYTF.

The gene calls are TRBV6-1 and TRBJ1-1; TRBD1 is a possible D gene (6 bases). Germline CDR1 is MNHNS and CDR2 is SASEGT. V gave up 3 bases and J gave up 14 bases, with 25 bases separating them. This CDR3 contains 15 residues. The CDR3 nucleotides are TGTGCCAGCAGTGATCCCGGGGGGCCCTCAAAGTCATCCTTCTTT. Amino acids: CASSDPGGPSKSSFF.

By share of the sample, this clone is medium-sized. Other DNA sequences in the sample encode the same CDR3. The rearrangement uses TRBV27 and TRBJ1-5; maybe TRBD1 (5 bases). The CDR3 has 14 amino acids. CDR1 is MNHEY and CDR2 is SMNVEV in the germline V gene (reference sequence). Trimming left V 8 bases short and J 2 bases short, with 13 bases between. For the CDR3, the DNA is TGTGCCAGCCGTTCGCTAGGGGGCAATCAGCCCCAGCATTTT. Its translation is CASRSLGGNQPQHF.

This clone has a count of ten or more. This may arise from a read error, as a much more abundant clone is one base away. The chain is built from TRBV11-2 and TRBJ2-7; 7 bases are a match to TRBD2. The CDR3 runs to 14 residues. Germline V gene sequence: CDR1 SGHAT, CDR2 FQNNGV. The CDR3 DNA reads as TGTGCCATCAGCCGTCCCGGGACTAAAGGCCTTCAGTACTTC. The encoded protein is CAISRPGTKGLQYF.

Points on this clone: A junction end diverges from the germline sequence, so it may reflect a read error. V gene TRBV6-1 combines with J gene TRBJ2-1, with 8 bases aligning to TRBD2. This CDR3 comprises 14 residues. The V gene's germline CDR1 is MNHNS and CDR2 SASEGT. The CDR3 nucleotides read TGTGCCAGCCCGGGGGGGCACTCCTACAATGAGCAGCTCTTC. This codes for CASPGGHSYNEQLF.

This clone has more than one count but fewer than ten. CDR3 residues: CASSYSGGSYEQYF. DNA for the CDR3: TGTGCCAGCAGTTACTCGGGCGGGAGCTACGAGCAGTACTTC. The chain combines TRBV6-2 or TRBV6-3 with TRBJ2-7, with 7 bases aligning to TRBD2. The V gene's germline CDR1 is MNHEY and CDR2 SVGEGT. This CDR3 spans 14 amino acids. Trimming cost V 0 bases and J 3 bases; bases outside gene matches: 2.

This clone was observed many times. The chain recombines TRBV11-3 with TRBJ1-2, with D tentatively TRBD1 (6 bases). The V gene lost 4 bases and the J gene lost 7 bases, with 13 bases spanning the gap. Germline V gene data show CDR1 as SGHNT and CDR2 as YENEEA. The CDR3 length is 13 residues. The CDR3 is CASSSHREGGYTF. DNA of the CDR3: TGTGCCAGCAGCTCACACAGGGAGGGTGGCTACACCTTC.

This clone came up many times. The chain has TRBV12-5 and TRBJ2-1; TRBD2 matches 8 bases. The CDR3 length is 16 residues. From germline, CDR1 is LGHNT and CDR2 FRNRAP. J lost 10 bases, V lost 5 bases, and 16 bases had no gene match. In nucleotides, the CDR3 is TGTGCTAGTGGTCTCGGACAGACTAGCGCGGGAGACGAGCAGTTCTTC. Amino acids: CASGLGQTSAGDEQFF.

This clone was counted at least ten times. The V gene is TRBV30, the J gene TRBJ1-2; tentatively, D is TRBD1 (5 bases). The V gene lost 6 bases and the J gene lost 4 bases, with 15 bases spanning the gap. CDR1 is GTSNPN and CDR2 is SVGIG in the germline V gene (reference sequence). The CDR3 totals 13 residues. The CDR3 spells CACSQRGFYGYTF. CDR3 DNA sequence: TGTGCCTGTTCCCAGCGGGGCTTCTATGGCTACACCTTC.

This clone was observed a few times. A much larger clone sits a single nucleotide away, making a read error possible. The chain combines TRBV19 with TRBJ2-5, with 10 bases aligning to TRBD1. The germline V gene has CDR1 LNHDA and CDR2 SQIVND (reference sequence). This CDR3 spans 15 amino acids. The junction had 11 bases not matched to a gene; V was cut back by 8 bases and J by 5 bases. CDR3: CASGSTTGGTETQYF. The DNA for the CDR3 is TGTGCCAGTGGTTCGACGACAGGGGGCACCGAGACCCAGTACTTC. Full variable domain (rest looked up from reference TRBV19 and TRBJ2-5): DGGITQSPKYLFRKEGQNVTLSCEQNLNHDAMYWYRQDPGQGLRLIYYSQIVNDFQKGDIAEGYSVSREKKESFPLTVTSAQKNPTAFYLCASGSTTGGTETQYFGPGTRLLVL.

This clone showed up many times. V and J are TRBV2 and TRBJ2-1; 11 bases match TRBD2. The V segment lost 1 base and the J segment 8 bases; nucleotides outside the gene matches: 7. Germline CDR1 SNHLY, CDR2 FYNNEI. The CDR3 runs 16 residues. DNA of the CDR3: TGTGCCAGCAGTGAAGACCTAGCGGGAGGTGGAGATGAGCAGTTCTTC. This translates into CASSEDLAGGGDEQFF.

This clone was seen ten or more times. The chain's CDR3 is CASSETTGLQPQHF. CDR3 bases: TGCGCCAGCAGTGAGACGACAGGGCTTCAGCCCCAGCATTTT. The rearrangement links TRBV10-2 to TRBJ1-5; 7 positions match TRBD1. Germline CDR1 WSHSY, CDR2 SAAADI. V lost 2 bases to trimming and J lost 6 bases; unmatched junction nucleotides: 4. The CDR3 covers 14 residues.